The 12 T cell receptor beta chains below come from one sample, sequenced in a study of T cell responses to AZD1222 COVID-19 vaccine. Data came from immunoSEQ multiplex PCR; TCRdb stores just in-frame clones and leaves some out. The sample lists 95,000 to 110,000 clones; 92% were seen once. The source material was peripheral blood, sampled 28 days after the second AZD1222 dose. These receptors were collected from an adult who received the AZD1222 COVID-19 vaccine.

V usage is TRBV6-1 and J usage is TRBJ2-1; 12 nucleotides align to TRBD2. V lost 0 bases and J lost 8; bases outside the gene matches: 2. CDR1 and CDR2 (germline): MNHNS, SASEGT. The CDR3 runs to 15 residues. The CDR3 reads CASSEAASGRDEQFF. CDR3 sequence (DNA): TGTGCCAGCAGTGAAGCGGCTAGCGGGAGGGATGAGCAGTTCTTC.

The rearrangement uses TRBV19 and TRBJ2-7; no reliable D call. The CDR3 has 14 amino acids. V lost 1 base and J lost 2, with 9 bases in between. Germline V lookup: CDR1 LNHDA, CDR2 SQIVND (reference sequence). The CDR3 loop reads CASSIVGGTYEQYF. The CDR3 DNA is TGTGCCAGTAGTATAGTTGGCGGAACCTACGAGCAGTACTTC.

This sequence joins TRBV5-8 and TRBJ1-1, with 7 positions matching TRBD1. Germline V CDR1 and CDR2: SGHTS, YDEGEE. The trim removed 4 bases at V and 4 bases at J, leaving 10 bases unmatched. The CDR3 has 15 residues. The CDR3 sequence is CASSPQTGFRTEAFF. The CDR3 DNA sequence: TGTGCCAGCAGCCCCCAGACAGGGTTTCGCACTGAAGCTTTCTTT.

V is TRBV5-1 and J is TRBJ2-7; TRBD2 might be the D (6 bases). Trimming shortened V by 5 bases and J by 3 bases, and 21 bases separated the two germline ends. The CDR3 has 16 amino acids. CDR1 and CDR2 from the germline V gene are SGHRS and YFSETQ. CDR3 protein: CASRSVRDGGVYEQYF. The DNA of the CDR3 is TGCGCCAGCAGGTCAGTCCGGGACGGGGGTGTCTACGAGCAGTACTTC.

CDR3 DNA: TGTGCCAGCAGCCAACAGTCGACAGGTAACAATGAGCAGTTCTTC. Translating gives CASSQQSTGNNEQFF. The V and J genes are TRBV4-2 and TRBJ2-1; possible D gene TRBD1, 6 bases. Germline CDR1 reads LGHNA; CDR2 reads YNFKEQ. The CDR3 sequence is 15 residues long. Trimming shortened V by 2 bases and J by 5 bases, and 13 bases separated the two germline ends.

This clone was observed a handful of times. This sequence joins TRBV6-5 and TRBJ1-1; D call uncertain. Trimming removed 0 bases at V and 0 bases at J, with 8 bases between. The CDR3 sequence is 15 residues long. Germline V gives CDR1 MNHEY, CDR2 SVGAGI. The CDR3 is CASSYSAAMNTEAFF. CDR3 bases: TGTGCCAGCAGTTACTCTGCAGCAATGAACACTGAAGCTTTCTTT.

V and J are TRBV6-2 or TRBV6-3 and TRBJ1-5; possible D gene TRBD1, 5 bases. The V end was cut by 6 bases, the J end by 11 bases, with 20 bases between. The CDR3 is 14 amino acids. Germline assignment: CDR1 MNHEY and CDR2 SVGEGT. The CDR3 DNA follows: TGTGCCAGCAGCCCCGGGACGCCGATAGAAGCCCAGCATTTT. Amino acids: CASSPGTPIEAQHF.

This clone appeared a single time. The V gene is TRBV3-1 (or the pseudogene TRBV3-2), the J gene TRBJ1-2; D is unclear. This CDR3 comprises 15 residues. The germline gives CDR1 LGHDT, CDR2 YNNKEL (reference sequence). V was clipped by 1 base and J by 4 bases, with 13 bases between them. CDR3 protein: CASSQVRATGYGYTF. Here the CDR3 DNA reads TGTGCCAGCAGCCAAGTGAGGGCCACCGGCTATGGCTACACCTTC.

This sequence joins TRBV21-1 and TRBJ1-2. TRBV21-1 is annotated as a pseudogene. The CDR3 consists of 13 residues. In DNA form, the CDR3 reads TGTGCCAGCTCTTCAGGGAGCGGAGATGGCTACACCTTC. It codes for CASSSGSGDGYTF.

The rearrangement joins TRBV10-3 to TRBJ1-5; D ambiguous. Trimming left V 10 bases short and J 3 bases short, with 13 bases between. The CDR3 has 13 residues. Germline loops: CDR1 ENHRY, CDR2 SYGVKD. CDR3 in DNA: TGTGCCACACAGCAGGATCTCAATCAGCCCCAGCATTTT. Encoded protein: CATQQDLNQPQHF.

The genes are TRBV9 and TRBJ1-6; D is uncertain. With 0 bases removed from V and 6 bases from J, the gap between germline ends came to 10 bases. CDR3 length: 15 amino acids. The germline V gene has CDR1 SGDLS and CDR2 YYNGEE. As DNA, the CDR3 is TGTGCCAGCAGCGTAGTACCAGAGGCTAATTCACCCCTCCACTTT. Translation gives CASSVVPEANSPLHF.

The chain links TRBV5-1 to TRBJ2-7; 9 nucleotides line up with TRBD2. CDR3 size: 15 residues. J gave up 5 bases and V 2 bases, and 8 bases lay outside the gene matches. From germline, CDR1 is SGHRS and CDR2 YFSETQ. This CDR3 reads CASSLRLAGDHEQYF. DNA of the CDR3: TGCGCCAGCAGCTTAAGATTAGCGGGGGACCACGAGCAGTACTTC.